This T cell receptor beta chain was sequenced in a study of blood T cells in healthy people across ages. Study-wide results and limits: Age showed a roughly linear inverse relationship with TCR beta diversity per million T cells.

Remarks on this clonotype: What it binds is unknown. This may arise from a read error, as a much more abundant clone is one base away.

This CDR3 has 14 residues. Per germline, CDR1 SGHRS and CDR2 YFSETQ. Then a second PCR, running about 7 to 11 cycles, was carried out with a sample-barcoded 5' primer and a J-beta primer mix. Every cDNA molecule bore a tag from a template-switch adaptor containing 12 random nucleotides. At least 2.5 million CDR3-containing paired-end reads were obtained per sample. Via MiXCR, TCRdb re-called the 5' RACE reads, giving one row per CDR3 protein. The sample comprises 1.8 million or so distinct CDR3 sequences, 30% to 40% of which are singletons, and 23% rests with the top ten. Each donor gave roughly 10 milliliters of peripheral blood.

The receptor was isolated from a human donor in good health. The genes are TRBV5-1 and TRBJ2-5; 8 bases are shared with TRBD2. The sequencing sample was made of blood. CDR3 sequence: CASSPGGAGEAQYF. The CDR3 nucleotides read TGCGCCAGCAGCCCCGGGGGGGCAGGAGAGGCCCAGTACTTC. Looking up the rest from reference TRBV5-1 and TRBJ2-5 gives the full variable domain: KAGVTQTPRYLIKTRGQQVTLSCSPISGHRSVSWYQQTPGQGLQFLFEYFSETQRNKGNFPGRFSGRQFSNSRSEMNVSTLELGDSALYLCASSPGGAGEAQYFGPGTRLLVL.